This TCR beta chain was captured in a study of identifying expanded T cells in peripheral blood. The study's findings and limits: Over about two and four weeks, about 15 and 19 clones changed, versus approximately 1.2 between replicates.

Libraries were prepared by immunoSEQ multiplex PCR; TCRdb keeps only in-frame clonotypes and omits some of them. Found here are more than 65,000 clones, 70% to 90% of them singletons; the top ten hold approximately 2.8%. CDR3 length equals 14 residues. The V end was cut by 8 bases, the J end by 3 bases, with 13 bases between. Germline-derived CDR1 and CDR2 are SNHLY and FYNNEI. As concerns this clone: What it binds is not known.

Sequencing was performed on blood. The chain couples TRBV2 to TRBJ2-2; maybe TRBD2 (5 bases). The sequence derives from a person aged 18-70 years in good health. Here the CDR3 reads CASGSGSDTGELFF. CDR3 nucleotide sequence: TGTGCCAGCGGGAGTGGTTCGGACACCGGGGAGCTGTTTTTT.